This T cell receptor beta chain was captured by sequencing in a study of blood T cell repertoires in COVID-19. Sequencing used immunoSEQ multiplex PCR; TCRdb keeps in-frame clones, though not all of them. The table shows about 320,000 clones, with approximately 82% occurring only once. This clone was observed a few times. Compared with germline, one end of the junction differs, possibly owing to a read error. The CDR3 length is 12 residues. Germline CDR1 reads SGHAT; CDR2 reads FQNNGV. This rearrangement joins TRBV11-2 to TRBJ1-4; D is ambiguous. The sample taken for sequencing was peripheral blood. The sequence came from a woman aged 45-60 years with acute or convalescent COVID-19. CDR3 in DNA: TGTGCCAGCAGCTTAGTGGCCCGAGAGGTCATTTTT. It specifies CASSLVAREVIF. Variable domain in full (rest from reference TRBV11-2 and TRBJ1-4): EAGVAQSPRYKIIEKRQSVAFWCNPISGHATLYWYQQILGQGPKLLIQFQNNGVVDDSQLPKDRFSAERLKGVDSTLKIQPAKLEDSAVYLCASSLVAREVIFGSGTQLSVL.